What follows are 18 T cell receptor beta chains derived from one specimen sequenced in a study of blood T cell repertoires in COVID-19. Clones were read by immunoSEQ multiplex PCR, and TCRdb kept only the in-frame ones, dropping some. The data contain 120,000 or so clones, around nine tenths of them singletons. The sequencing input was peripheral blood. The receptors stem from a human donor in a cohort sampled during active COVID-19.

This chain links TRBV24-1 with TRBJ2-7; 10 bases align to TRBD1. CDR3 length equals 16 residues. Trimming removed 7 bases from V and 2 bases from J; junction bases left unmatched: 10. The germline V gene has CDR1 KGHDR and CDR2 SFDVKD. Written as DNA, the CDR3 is TGTGCCACCAGGACCGCCGGGACAGGGGAGGCCTACGAGCAGTACTTC. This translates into CATRTAGTGEAYEQYF.

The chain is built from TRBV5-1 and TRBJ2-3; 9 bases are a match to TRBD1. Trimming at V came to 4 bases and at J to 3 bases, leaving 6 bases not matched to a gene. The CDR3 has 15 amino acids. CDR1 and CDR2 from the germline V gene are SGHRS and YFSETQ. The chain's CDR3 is CASSRTGVGTDTQYF. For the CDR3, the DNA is TGCGCCAGCAGCCGGACAGGGGTCGGAACAGATACGCAGTATTTT.

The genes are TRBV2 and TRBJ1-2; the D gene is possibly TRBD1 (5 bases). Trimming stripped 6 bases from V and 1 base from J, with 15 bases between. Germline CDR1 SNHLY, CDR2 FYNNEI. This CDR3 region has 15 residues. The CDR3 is CASRPGGSGNYGYTF. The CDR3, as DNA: TGTGCCAGCAGGCCGGGGGGGTCGGGTAACTATGGCTACACCTTC. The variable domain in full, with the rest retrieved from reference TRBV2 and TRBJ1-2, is EPEVTQTPSHQVTQMGQEVILRCVPISNHLYFYWYRQILGQKVEFLVSFYNNEISEKSEIFDDQFSVERPDGSNFTLKIRSTKLEDSAMYFCASRPGGSGNYGYTFGSGTRLTVV.

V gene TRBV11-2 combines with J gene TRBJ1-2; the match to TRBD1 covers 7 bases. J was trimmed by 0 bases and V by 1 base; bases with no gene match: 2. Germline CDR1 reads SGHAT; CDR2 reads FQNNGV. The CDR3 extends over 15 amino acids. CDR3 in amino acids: CASSLGQGANYGYTF. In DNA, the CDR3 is TGTGCCAGCAGCTTAGGACAGGGAGCTAACTATGGCTACACCTTC.

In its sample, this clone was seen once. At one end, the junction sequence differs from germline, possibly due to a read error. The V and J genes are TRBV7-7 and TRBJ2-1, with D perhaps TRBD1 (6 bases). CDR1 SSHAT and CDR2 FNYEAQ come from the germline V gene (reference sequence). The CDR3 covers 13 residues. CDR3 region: CASSSRQGLEQFF. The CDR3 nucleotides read TGTGCTAGCAGCTCCCGTCAGGGGTTAGAGCAGTTCTTC.

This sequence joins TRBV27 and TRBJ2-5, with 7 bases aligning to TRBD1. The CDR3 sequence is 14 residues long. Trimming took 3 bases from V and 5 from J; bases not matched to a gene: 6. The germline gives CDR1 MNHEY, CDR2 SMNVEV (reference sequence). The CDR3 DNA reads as TGTGCCAGCAGTTTGGTGGGACAGAGCGAGACCCAGTACTTC. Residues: CASSLVGQSETQYF.

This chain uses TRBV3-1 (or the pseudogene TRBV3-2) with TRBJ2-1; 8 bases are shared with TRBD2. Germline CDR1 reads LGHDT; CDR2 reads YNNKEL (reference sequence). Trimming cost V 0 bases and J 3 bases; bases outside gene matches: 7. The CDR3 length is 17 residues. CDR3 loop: CASSQDRTGGLYNEQFF. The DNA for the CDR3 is TGTGCCAGCAGCCAAGATCGTACGGGGGGGCTCTACAATGAGCAGTTCTTC.

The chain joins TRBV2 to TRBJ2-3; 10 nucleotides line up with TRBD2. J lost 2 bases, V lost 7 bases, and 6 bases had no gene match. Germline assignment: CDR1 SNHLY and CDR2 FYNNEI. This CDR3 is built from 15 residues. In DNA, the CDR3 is TGTGCCAGCACCCGAGCGGGGGGGTACACAGATACGCAGTATTTT. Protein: CASTRAGGYTDTQYF.

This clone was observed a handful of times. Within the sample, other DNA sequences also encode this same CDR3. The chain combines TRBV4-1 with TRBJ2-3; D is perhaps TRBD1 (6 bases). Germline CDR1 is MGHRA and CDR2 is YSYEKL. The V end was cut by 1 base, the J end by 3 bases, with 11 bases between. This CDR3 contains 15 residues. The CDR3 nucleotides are TGCGCCAGCAGCCAAGTGAGGCAGGGGACAGATACGCAGTATTTT. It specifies CASSQVRQGTDTQYF.

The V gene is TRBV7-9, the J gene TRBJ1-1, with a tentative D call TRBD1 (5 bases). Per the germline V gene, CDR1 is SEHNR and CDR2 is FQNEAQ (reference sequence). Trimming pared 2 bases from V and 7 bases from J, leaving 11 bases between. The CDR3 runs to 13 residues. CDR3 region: CASSLNWGGEAFF. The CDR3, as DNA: TGTGCCAGCAGCTTAAATTGGGGGGGTGAAGCTTTCTTT.

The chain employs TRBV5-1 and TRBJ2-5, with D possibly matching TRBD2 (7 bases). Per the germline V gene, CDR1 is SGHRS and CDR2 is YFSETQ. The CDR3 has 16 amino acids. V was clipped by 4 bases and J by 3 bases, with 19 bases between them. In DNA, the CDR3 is TGCGCCAGCAGCATAGGGGGGGCGGGGGCTGAAGAGACCCAGTACTTC. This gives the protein CASSIGGAGAEETQYF.

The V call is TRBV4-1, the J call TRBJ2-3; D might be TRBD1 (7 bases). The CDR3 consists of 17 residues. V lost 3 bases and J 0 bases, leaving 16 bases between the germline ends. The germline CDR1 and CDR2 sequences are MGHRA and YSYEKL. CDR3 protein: CASSQTRGVGSTDTQYF. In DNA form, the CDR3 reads TGCGCCAGCAGCCAGACCAGGGGGGTCGGAAGCACAGATACGCAGTATTTT.

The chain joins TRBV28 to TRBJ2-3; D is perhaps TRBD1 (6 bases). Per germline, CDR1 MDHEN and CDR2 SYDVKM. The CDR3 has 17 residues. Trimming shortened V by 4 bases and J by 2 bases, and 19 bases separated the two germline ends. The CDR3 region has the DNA TGTGCCAGCAGTTCCCCCACCTTTGGGGGCTACACAGATACGCAGTATTTT. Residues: CASSSPTFGGYTDTQYF.

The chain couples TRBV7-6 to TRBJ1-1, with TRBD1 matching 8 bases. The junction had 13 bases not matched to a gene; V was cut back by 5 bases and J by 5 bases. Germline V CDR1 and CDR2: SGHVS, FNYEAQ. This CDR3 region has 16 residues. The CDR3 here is CASSPGQGIGGTEAFF. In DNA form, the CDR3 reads TGTGCCAGCAGCCCCGGACAGGGTATCGGAGGGACTGAAGCTTTCTTT.

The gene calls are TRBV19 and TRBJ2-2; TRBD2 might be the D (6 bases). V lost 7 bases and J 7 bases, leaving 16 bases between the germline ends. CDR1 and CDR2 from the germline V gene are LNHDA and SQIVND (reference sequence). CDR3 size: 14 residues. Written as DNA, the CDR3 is TGTGCCAGTAACCGGCCGGGGGTGAACGGGGAGCTGTTTTTT. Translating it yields CASNRPGVNGELFF.

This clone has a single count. For the CDR3, the DNA is TGTGCCAGCAGCTCAAACAGGGGTGGTGAGACCCAGTACTTC. The encoded protein is CASSSNRGGETQYF. The chain recombines TRBV5-4 with TRBJ2-5, with TRBD1 matching 7 bases. In germline, CDR1 is SGHNT, CDR2 YYREEE (reference sequence). CDR3 length equals 14 residues. The V and J ends lost 3 bases and 5 bases, in that order; junction bases with no gene match: 7.

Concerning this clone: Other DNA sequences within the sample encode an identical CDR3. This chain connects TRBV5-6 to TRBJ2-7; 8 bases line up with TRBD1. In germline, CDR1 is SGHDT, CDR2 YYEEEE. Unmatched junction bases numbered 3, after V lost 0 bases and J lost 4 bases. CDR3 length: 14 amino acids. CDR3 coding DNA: TGTGCCAGCAGCTTGGGGACAGGGATATACGAGCAGTACTTC. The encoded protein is CASSLGTGIYEQYF.

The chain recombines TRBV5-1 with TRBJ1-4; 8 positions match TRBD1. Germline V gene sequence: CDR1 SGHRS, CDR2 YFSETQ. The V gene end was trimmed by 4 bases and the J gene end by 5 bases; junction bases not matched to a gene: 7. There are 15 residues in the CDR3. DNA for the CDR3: TGCGCCAGCAGCCCGTGGACAGGGTCCAATGAAAAACTGTTTTTT. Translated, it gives CASSPWTGSNEKLFF.